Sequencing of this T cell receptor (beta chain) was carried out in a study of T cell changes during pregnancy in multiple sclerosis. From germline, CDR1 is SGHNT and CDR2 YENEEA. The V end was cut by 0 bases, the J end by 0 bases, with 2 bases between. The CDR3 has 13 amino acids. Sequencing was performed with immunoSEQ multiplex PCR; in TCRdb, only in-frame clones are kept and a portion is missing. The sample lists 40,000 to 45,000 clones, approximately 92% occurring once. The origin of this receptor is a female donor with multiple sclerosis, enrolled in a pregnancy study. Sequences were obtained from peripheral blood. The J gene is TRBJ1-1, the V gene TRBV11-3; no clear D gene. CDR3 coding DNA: TGTGCCAGCAGCTTAGAATTGAACACTGAAGCTTTCTTT. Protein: CASSLELNTEAFF. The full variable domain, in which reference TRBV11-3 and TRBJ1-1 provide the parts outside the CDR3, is EAGVVQSPRYKIIEKKQPVAFWCNPISGHNTLYWYLQNLGQGPELLIRYENEEAVDDSQLPKDRFSAERLKGVDSTLKIQPAELGDSAVYLCASSLELNTEAFFGQGTRLTVV.